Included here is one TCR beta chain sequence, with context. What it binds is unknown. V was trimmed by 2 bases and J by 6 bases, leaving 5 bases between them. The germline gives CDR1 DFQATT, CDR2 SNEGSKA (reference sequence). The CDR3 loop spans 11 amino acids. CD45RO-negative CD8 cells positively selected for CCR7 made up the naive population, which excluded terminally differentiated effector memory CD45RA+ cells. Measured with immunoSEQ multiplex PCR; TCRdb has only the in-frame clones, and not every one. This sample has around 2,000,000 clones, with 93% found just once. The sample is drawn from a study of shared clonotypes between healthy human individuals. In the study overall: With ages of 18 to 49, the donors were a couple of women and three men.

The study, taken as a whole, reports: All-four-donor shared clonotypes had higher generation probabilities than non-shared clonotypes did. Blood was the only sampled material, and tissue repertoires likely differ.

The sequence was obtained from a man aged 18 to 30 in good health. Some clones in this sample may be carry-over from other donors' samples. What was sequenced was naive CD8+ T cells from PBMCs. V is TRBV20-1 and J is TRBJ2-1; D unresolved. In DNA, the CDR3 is TGCAGTGCTAGATGGGCCAATGAGCAGTTCTTC. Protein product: CSARWANEQFF.